These 20 T cell receptor beta chains were all obtained from the same sample, sequenced in a study of PD-1 blockade in classical Hodgkin lymphoma. Assay used: immunoSEQ multiplex PCR; TCRdb lists only in-frame clones, some missing. The table has tens of thousands of clones, about 91% seen once. Relapse was seen in all patients after autologous stem cell transplantation, and brentuximab vedotin exposure was variable. Sample: peripheral blood mononuclear cells (PBMCs), taken before the second cycle of nivolumab. These receptors were obtained from a human donor with classical Hodgkin lymphoma.

The chain employs TRBV7-9 and TRBJ2-2, with no clear D. Per germline, CDR1 SEHNR and CDR2 FQNEAQ (reference sequence). V was clipped by 1 base and J by 4 bases, with 10 bases between them. There are 15 residues in the CDR3. The CDR3 nucleotides are TGTGCCAGCAGCTTAGGGGATAGCCTCACCGGGGAGCTGTTTTTT. This translates into CASSLGDSLTGELFF.

J is TRBJ2-2 and V is TRBV6-5, with 9 bases aligning to TRBD2. The CDR3 is 16 residues long. Germline CDR1 MNHEY, CDR2 SVGAGI. The trim removed 0 bases at V and 6 bases at J, leaving 5 bases unmatched. As DNA, the CDR3 is TGTGCCAGCAGTTACTCGATGCGGGAGGGCCCCGGGGAGCTGTTTTTT. As protein: CASSYSMREGPGELFF.

The chain carries TRBV13 and TRBJ2-6; 9 nucleotides line up with TRBD1. V lost 7 bases and J lost 2; bases outside the gene matches: 6. Germline V lookup: CDR1 PRHDT, CDR2 FYEKMQ (reference sequence). This CDR3 comprises 16 residues. The CDR3 DNA sequence: TGTGCCAGCACAGAACAGGGGGCCGCTGGGGCCAACGTCCTGACTTTC. Its protein is CASTEQGAAGANVLTF.

The rearrangement joins TRBV7-2 to TRBJ1-2, with 10 nucleotides matching TRBD1. Per germline, CDR1 SGHTA and CDR2 FQGNSA. This CDR3 spans 14 amino acids. V shed 6 bases and J 8 bases; nucleotides not matched to a gene: 9. This CDR3 is CASRRAGTGAGYTF. CDR3 in DNA: TGTGCCAGCAGGCGCGCGGGGACAGGGGCGGGCTACACCTTC.

The chain combines TRBV10-1 with TRBJ2-2, with 7 bases that match TRBD2. The CDR3 sequence is 15 residues long. J gave up 1 base and V 3 bases, and 2 bases lay outside the gene matches. Germline lookup yields CDR1 WNHNN and CDR2 SYGVQD (reference sequence). As DNA, the CDR3 is TGCGCCAGCAGTGATGGGGGGGGGAACACCGGGGAGCTGTTTTTT. Its translation is CASSDGGGNTGELFF.

This rearrangement joins TRBV7-9 to TRBJ2-1, with D perhaps matching TRBD2 (6 bases). V was pared by 6 bases and J by 6 bases, with 15 bases between. The CDR3 contains 14 residues. Germline lookup yields CDR1 SEHNR and CDR2 FQNEAQ (reference sequence). The CDR3 nucleotides read TGTGCCAGCAGATCCCCGAACGGGAGCAATGAGCAGTTCTTC. Encoded protein: CASRSPNGSNEQFF. The full variable domain, with the rest looked up from reference TRBV7-9 and TRBJ2-1, is DTGVSQNPRHKITKRGQNVTFRCDPISEHNRLYWYRQTLGQGPEFLTYFQNEAQLEKSRLLSDRFSAERPKGSFSTLEIQRTEQGDSAMYLCASRSPNGSNEQFFGPGTRLTVL.

This clone was seen only a few times. The genes are TRBV5-1 and TRBJ1-1; D call uncertain. The CDR3 extends over 13 amino acids. The V end was cut by 2 bases, the J end by 1 base, with 6 bases between. CDR1 and CDR2 from the germline V gene are SGHRS and YFSETQ. The CDR3 spells CASSFEQNTEAFF. In DNA, the CDR3 is TGCGCCAGCAGCTTCGAACAGAACACTGAAGCTTTCTTT.

This clone has just a few counts. The rearrangement joins TRBV10-1 to TRBJ1-1, with a possible D match to TRBD1 (6 bases). There are 13 residues in the CDR3. V gave up 6 bases and J gave up 1 base, with 9 bases separating them. CDR1 is WNHNN and CDR2 is SYGVQD in the germline V gene (reference sequence). CDR3 region: CASRAQGNTEAFF. The CDR3 DNA reads as TGCGCCAGCAGGGCACAGGGGAACACTGAAGCTTTCTTT.

V usage is TRBV4-1 and J usage is TRBJ2-5, with TRBD2 as a possible D gene (6 bases). Germline CDR1 and CDR2: MGHRA and YSYEKL. The CDR3 is 17 amino acids. The V gene lost 1 base and the J gene lost 1 base, with 16 bases spanning the gap. In nucleotides, the CDR3 is TGCGCCAGCAGCCAAGTCGGGCGGGGAAAAAGCCAAGAGACCCAGTACTTC. As protein: CASSQVGRGKSQETQYF.

This rearrangement joins TRBV6-1 to TRBJ2-7; D is ambiguous. Trimming removed 10 bases at V and 2 bases at J, with 15 bases between. This CDR3 region has 13 residues. The germline gives CDR1 MNHNS, CDR2 SASEGT. The CDR3 region is CATTNRVPYEQYF. The CDR3 DNA is TGTGCCACCACCAATCGGGTCCCCTACGAGCAGTACTTC.

The chain couples TRBV5-4 to TRBJ2-6, with TRBD1 matching 10 bases. The CDR3 contains 18 residues. Unmatched junction bases numbered 7, after V lost 1 base and J lost 3 bases. Germline V gene sequence: CDR1 SGHNT, CDR2 YYREEE (reference sequence). CDR3 sequence reads: CASSLRDRGLDGANVLTF. The CDR3 nucleotides read TGTGCCAGCAGCTTGCGGGACAGGGGCCTTGATGGGGCCAACGTCCTGACTTTC.

Turning to this clone: Other DNA sequences in this sample translate to the same CDR3. This chain uses TRBV7-9 with TRBJ1-1; D gene ambiguous. The CDR3 is made up of 13 amino acids. Trimming took 1 base from V and 4 from J, leaving 7 bases between them. Germline CDR1 SEHNR, CDR2 FQNEAQ (reference sequence). Here the CDR3 reads CASSLGGSTEAFF. In DNA, the CDR3 is TGTGCCAGCAGCTTAGGTGGCAGCACTGAAGCTTTCTTT.

V usage is TRBV11-1 and J usage is TRBJ1-1, with 7 bases aligning to TRBD1. The germline CDR1 and CDR2 sequences are SGHAT and FQDESV (reference sequence). The junction had 2 bases not matched to a gene; V was cut back by 6 bases and J by 1 base. The CDR3 runs to 13 residues. CDR3 protein: CASSRDRNTEAFF. The CDR3 bases are TGTGCCAGCAGTCGGGACAGGAACACTGAAGCTTTCTTT.

This rearrangement joins TRBV28 to TRBJ2-4; 7 bases line up with TRBD2. With V trimmed by 2 bases and J by 1 base, 2 bases remained unmatched. This CDR3 spans 15 amino acids. Germline V CDR1 and CDR2: MDHEN, SYDVKM. DNA for the CDR3: TGTGCCAGCAGTTTAGCGGGGGACGCCAAAAACATTCAGTACTTC. Residues: CASSLAGDAKNIQYF.

This clone occurred once. V usage is TRBV27 and J usage is TRBJ2-1, with D maybe TRBD1 (5 bases). The V end lost 2 bases, the J end lost 8 bases, and 10 bases lay between the germline ends. The germline V gene encodes CDR1 MNHEY and CDR2 SMNVEV (reference sequence). The CDR3 totals 13 residues. The CDR3 spells CASSLRGIDEQFF. The CDR3 DNA follows: TGTGCCAGCAGTTTAAGGGGTATCGATGAGCAGTTCTTC.

The rearrangement uses TRBV5-6 and TRBJ1-4; no firm D call. Germline-derived CDR1 and CDR2 are SGHDT and YYEEEE. V dropped 1 base and J dropped 6 bases, with 7 bases sitting between them. The CDR3 consists of 13 residues. The CDR3 bases are TGTGCCAGCAGCTTGTGGTGGGATGAAAAACTGTTTTTT. This codes for CASSLWWDEKLFF.

The V call is TRBV4-2, the J call TRBJ2-5; 9 nucleotides line up with TRBD2. Germline lookup yields CDR1 LGHNA and CDR2 YNFKEQ. After removal of 1 base from V and 2 bases from J, the junction contained 8 bases not matched to a gene. This CDR3 is built from 17 residues. The CDR3: CASSQVRGGGAQETQYF. The CDR3 region has the DNA TGTGCCAGCAGCCAAGTTAGGGGCGGGGGGGCACAAGAGACCCAGTACTTC.

Points on this clone: Germline and junction disagree at one end, which may indicate a read error. The chain joins TRBV11-1 to TRBJ2-2; D perhaps matches TRBD2 (5 bases). Germline V gene data show CDR1 as SGHAT and CDR2 as FQDESV (reference sequence). The CDR3 contains 15 residues. DNA for the CDR3: TGTGCCAGCAGCTCCGGGAACGGGAACGCCGGGGAGCTGTTTTTT. Translating it yields CASSSGNGNAGELFF.

In its sample, this clone ranks as medium-sized. This chain uses TRBV5-1 with TRBJ1-1, with a weak D call TRBD1 (6 bases). The germline CDR1 and CDR2 sequences are SGHRS and YFSETQ. Trimming left V 7 bases short and J 3 bases short, with 10 bases between. The CDR3 extends over 12 amino acids. CDR3: CASRQGYTEAFF. The CDR3 DNA reads TGCGCCAGCCGTCAGGGGTACACTGAAGCTTTCTTT.

The chain employs TRBV28 and TRBJ2-5; either TRBD1 or TRBD2 may supply D (5 bases each). Germline values: CDR1 MDHEN, CDR2 SYDVKM. Trimming took 11 bases from V and 5 from J, leaving 15 bases between them. CDR3 length equals 12 residues. The CDR3 region is CALEWGNETQYF. CDR3 nucleotide sequence: TGTGCCCTAGAATGGGGGAATGAGACCCAGTACTTC.